These 27 T cell receptor beta chains originate from one sample sequenced in a study of T cell responses to AZD1222 COVID-19 vaccine. Method: immunoSEQ multiplex PCR; TCRdb's copy keeps in-frame clones and lacks some. The profile shows about 120,000 clones, around nine tenths of them singletons. The material was peripheral blood, obtained on day 0 of AZD1222 vaccination. These receptors all stem from an adult in good health.

The chain combines TRBV4-1 with TRBJ1-4; no clear D gene. CDR3 length equals 12 residues. Trimming took off 9 bases at V and 8 bases at J, with 13 bases between the two ends. Germline V gene lookup returns CDR1 MGHRA and CDR2 YSYEKL. The CDR3 DNA is TGCGCCAGTCGTCGAGGCGGAGAAAAACTGTTTTTT. It yields the protein CASRRGGEKLFF.

V gene TRBV27 combines with J gene TRBJ2-1, with 7 bases aligning to TRBD2. The J segment lost 4 bases and the V segment lost 5 bases, leaving 5 bases of the junction unmatched. The V gene's germline CDR1 is MNHEY and CDR2 SMNVEV (reference sequence). The CDR3 is made up of 14 amino acids. DNA for the CDR3: TGTGCCAGCAGTCCCCGACTAGCATACAATGAGCAGTTCTTC. As protein: CASSPRLAYNEQFF.

This clone was counted between two and nine times. The chain links TRBV3-1 (or the pseudogene TRBV3-2) to TRBJ2-7, with D hard to call. V was trimmed by 4 bases and J by 6 bases, leaving 13 bases between them. The V gene's germline CDR1 is LGHDT and CDR2 YNNKEL (reference sequence). CDR3 length equals 13 residues. The CDR3 region is CASSRRPIAEQYF. DNA for the CDR3: TGTGCCAGCAGCCGGCGACCCATCGCCGAGCAGTACTTC.

Only one count was recorded for this clone. The chain carries TRBV6-6 and TRBJ2-5; D ambiguous. The CDR3 has 13 amino acids. Germline V gene data show CDR1 as MNHNY and CDR2 as SVGAGI (reference sequence). The germline V and J ends were trimmed by 2 bases and 1 base, with 5 bases remaining between them. The CDR3 DNA sequence: TGTGCCAGCAGTTACGTTGCCCAAGAGACCCAGTACTTC. This codes for CASSYVAQETQYF.

The V call is TRBV27, the J call TRBJ2-7; D unresolved. This CDR3 contains 13 residues. V was trimmed by 3 bases and J by 3 bases, leaving 9 bases between them. Germline V lookup: CDR1 MNHEY, CDR2 SMNVEV (reference sequence). DNA for the CDR3: TGTGCCAGCAGTTTCGGATCTTACTACGAGCAGTACTTC. It is translated as CASSFGSYYEQYF.

V usage is TRBV6-5 and J usage is TRBJ1-1; D may be TRBD1 (5 bases). V was trimmed by 7 bases and J by 1 base, leaving 10 bases between them. The germline V gene encodes CDR1 MNHEY and CDR2 SVGAGI. This CDR3 has 13 residues. CDR3 loop: CASTRGGNTEAFF. The DNA for the CDR3 is TGTGCCAGCACTAGGGGAGGGAACACTGAAGCTTTCTTT.

The chain couples TRBV5-6 to TRBJ1-1, with 8 bases aligning to TRBD1. CDR1 SGHDT and CDR2 YYEEEE come from the germline V gene. The V segment lost 4 bases and the J segment 4 bases; nucleotides outside the gene matches: 6. The CDR3 has 14 amino acids. The CDR3 nucleotides read TGTGCCAGCAGCCGCACAGGGGGAACCACTGAAGCTTTCTTT. Translation gives CASSRTGGTTEAFF.

The rearrangement joins TRBV14 to TRBJ1-6, with D uncertain. Per germline, CDR1 SGHDN and CDR2 FVKESK. V dropped 4 bases and J dropped 7 bases, with 14 bases sitting between them. The CDR3 loop spans 15 amino acids. CDR3 nucleotide sequence: TGTGCCAGCAGCCTCCGGCCGAGCGGGAATTCACCCCTCCACTTT. Its translation: CASSLRPSGNSPLHF.

The CDR3 spells CASTRGAGTPYQPQHF. Here the CDR3 DNA reads TGTGCCAGCACCCGGGGGGCTGGAACCCCCTATCAGCCCCAGCATTTT. This chain connects TRBV14 to TRBJ1-5; weak D call: TRBD1 (6 bases). The V gene's germline CDR1 is SGHDN and CDR2 FVKESK. The CDR3 has 16 residues. V was shortened by 7 bases and J by 5 bases, with 21 bases between the two germline ends.

The chain combines TRBV20-1 with TRBJ1-1, with D perhaps matching TRBD1 (5 bases). The CDR3 spans 12 residues. V was shortened by 3 bases and J by 10 bases, with 15 bases between the two germline ends. Germline CDR1 reads DFQATT; CDR2 reads SNEGSKA (reference sequence). The DNA for the CDR3 is TGCAGTGCTAGTAGGCAGGGAAGAGGAGCTTTCTTT. Translation: CSASRQGRGAFF.

This clone was observed a few times. CDR3 in DNA: TGTGCCAGCAGTGAAAGGCTGCGAAGCAATCAGCCCCAGCATTTT. Translation gives CASSERLRSNQPQHF. The V and J genes are TRBV6-1 and TRBJ1-5; D remains ambiguous. This CDR3 contains 15 residues. Germline V gives CDR1 MNHNS, CDR2 SASEGT. V was cut by 2 bases and J by 1 base, with 9 bases left in between.

The rearrangement uses TRBV5-6 and TRBJ2-7, with D perhaps being TRBD1 or TRBD2 (6 bases each). CDR3 size: 15 residues. Trimming shortened V by 4 bases and J by 2 bases, and 16 bases separated the two germline ends. Germline V gives CDR1 SGHDT, CDR2 YYEEEE. CDR3 amino acids: CASSRGPAGAYEQYF. In DNA form, the CDR3 reads TGTGCCAGCAGCCGGGGGCCGGCAGGGGCCTACGAGCAGTACTTC.

This chain uses TRBV7-2 with TRBJ2-3, with a weak D call TRBD2 (5 bases). CDR3 length: 13 residues. The V and J ends lost 1 base and 8 bases respectively, with 10 bases between them. The germline V gene encodes CDR1 SGHTA and CDR2 FQGNSA. CDR3 residues: CASSLGSGSTQYF. DNA for the CDR3: TGTGCCAGCAGCTTAGGCTCGGGAAGTACGCAGTATTTT.

J is TRBJ1-1 and V is TRBV10-3; no clear D gene. The CDR3 has 13 amino acids. Germline CDR1 is ENHRY and CDR2 is SYGVKD. V shed 11 bases and J shed 4 bases, with 17 bases lying between them. This CDR3 is CASLPDPRTEAFF. DNA for the CDR3: TGTGCCTCTCTCCCGGACCCTCGCACTGAAGCTTTCTTT.

V gene TRBV28 combines with J gene TRBJ1-5; TRBD1 matches 7 bases. The CDR3 has 15 amino acids. J lost 7 bases, V lost 4 bases, and 10 bases had no gene match. Looked up from germline, CDR1 is MDHEN and CDR2 is SYDVKM. The CDR3 bases are TGTGCCAGCAGTTCTCCGACAGGGAGGCACCAGCCCCAGCATTTT. This sequence encodes CASSSPTGRHQPQHF.

This chain joins TRBV5-5 and TRBJ2-7; perhaps D is TRBD1 or TRBD2 (5 bases each). The CDR3 is made up of 16 amino acids. V was clipped by 0 bases and J by 4 bases, with 17 bases between them. Germline CDR1 and CDR2: SGHKS and YYEKEE (reference sequence). The CDR3 spells CASSLAGTSPPYEQYF. In DNA form, the CDR3 reads TGTGCCAGCAGCTTGGCCGGGACCTCTCCACCATACGAGCAGTACTTC.

V is TRBV6-5 and J is TRBJ2-7; D may be TRBD2 (7 bases). The CDR3 consists of 16 residues. CDR1 and CDR2 from the germline V gene are MNHEY and SVGAGI. The V gene lost 4 bases and the J gene lost 4 bases, with 20 bases spanning the gap. CDR3 in amino acids: CASSFPRGGGGYEQYF. The DNA for the CDR3 is TGTGCCAGCAGTTTCCCCCGGGGAGGGGGTGGGTACGAGCAGTACTTC.

The chain carries TRBV5-4 and TRBJ1-1; 7 bases agree with TRBD1. J gave up 4 bases and V 0 bases, and 6 bases lay outside the gene matches. The CDR3 has 15 residues. Looked up from germline, CDR1 is SGHNT and CDR2 is YYREEE (reference sequence). The CDR3 sequence: CASSLGTGVGTEAFF. CDR3 DNA: TGTGCCAGCAGCTTGGGGACAGGTGTTGGCACTGAAGCTTTCTTT.

The chain has TRBV4-3 and TRBJ1-5; tentative D call: TRBD1 (6 bases). The CDR3 is 13 residues long. Germline V lookup: CDR1 LGHNA, CDR2 YSLEER. Between the trimmed V and J ends, which lost 4 bases and 5 bases, there was a span of 9 bases. CDR3 nucleotide sequence: TGCGCCAGCAGCCTTCGGGGGCATCAGCCCCAGCATTTT. Protein sequence: CASSLRGHQPQHF.

J is TRBJ2-3 and V is TRBV18; D ambiguous. The V and J ends lost 2 bases and 0 bases respectively, with 15 bases between them. This CDR3 comprises 17 residues. Germline V gene lookup returns CDR1 KGHSH and CDR2 LQKENI. The CDR3 sequence is CASSPISSYLSTDTQYF. In DNA form, the CDR3 reads TGTGCCAGCTCACCAATCAGCAGCTACTTGAGCACAGATACGCAGTATTTT.

The chain combines TRBV3-1 (or the pseudogene TRBV3-2) with TRBJ1-1, with 7 nucleotides matching TRBD1. This CDR3 has 15 amino acids. CDR1 LGHDT and CDR2 YNNKEL come from the germline V gene (reference sequence). Trimming at V came to 1 base and at J to 5 bases, leaving 7 bases not matched to a gene. The CDR3 loop is CASSQVSTGSTEAFF. CDR3 bases: TGTGCCAGCAGCCAAGTATCGACAGGGAGTACTGAAGCTTTCTTT.

This rearrangement joins TRBV3-1 (or the pseudogene TRBV3-2) to TRBJ1-1; 7 bases line up with TRBD1. After removal of 0 bases from V and 4 bases from J, the junction contained 5 bases not matched to a gene. The CDR3 is 15 amino acids. CDR1 and CDR2 (germline): LGHDT, YNNKEL (reference sequence). The CDR3 bases are TGTGCCAGCAGCCAAGACCCCAGGGGGGGCACTGAAGCTTTCTTT. It is translated as CASSQDPRGGTEAFF.

The chain carries TRBV27 and TRBJ1-1, with 9 bases that match TRBD1. The CDR3 is made up of 16 amino acids. Per germline, CDR1 MNHEY and CDR2 SMNVEV (reference sequence). The V gene end was trimmed by 10 bases and the J gene end by 7 bases; junction bases not matched to a gene: 19. The CDR3 DNA is TGTGCCACTCACTACCTATCCACCGGGACAGGGAATGAAGCTTTCTTT. Protein product: CATHYLSTGTGNEAFF.

The CDR3 nucleotides are TGTGCCGGGCGCTCTGGCTACACCTTC. This sequence encodes CAGRSGYTF. This rearrangement joins TRBV2 to TRBJ1-2; D gene unclear. Germline V CDR1 and CDR2: SNHLY, FYNNEI. This CDR3 is 9 amino acids long. V was cut by 11 bases and J by 7 bases, with 8 bases left in between.

J is TRBJ2-2 and V is TRBV7-8; 12 nucleotides line up with TRBD2. J lost 6 bases, V lost 3 bases, and 5 bases had no gene match. CDR1 and CDR2 (germline): SGHVS, FQNEAQ. This CDR3 region has 16 residues. CDR3 coding DNA: TGTGCCAGCAGCTTCTGGACTAGCGGGGCCCCCGGGGAGCTGTTTTTT. This encodes CASSFWTSGAPGELFF.

The J gene is TRBJ2-5, the V gene TRBV5-1; D not resolved. Looked up from germline, CDR1 is SGHRS and CDR2 is YFSETQ. The CDR3 consists of 15 residues. Between the trimmed V and J ends, which lost 0 bases and 5 bases, there was a span of 14 bases. As DNA, the CDR3 is TGCGCCAGCAGCTTGGACCCACTTGCCGTGGAGACCCAGTACTTC. Encoded protein: CASSLDPLAVETQYF.

This clone appeared once. This chain uses TRBV5-4 with TRBJ1-1; no clear D gene. Trimming removed 1 base at V and 1 base at J, with 5 bases between. The CDR3 has 13 residues. CDR1 is SGHNT and CDR2 is YYREEE in the germline V gene (reference sequence). The CDR3: CASSLLQNTEAFF. The CDR3 bases are TGTGCCAGCAGCTTGTTGCAGAACACTGAAGCTTTCTTT.